The 20 T cell receptor beta chains reported below all come from one sample, sequenced in a study of CD8 T cells in ankylosing spondylitis (dated by TCRdb to between 2016 and 2019). The full study reports these points: A TCR beta motif of eight highly homologous amino acid variants appeared characteristic of blood from ankylosing spondylitis patients.

Which antigens these TCRs recognize remains unknown. The library was made by 5' RACE. Sequencing relied on an Illumina HiSeq 2500. The public reads were reanalyzed by TCRdb: fastp trimming at Q25, MiXCR alignment, in-frame beta chains only. Each record represents a unique CDR3 protein, reported with the most common genes and DNA among its rows. A total of about 800,000 distinct CDR3 sequences appear in this sample, 12% of them only once. The biggest ten clones account for about 0.5% of the sample. Sequencing input: blood, either unsorted or a sorted T cell fraction (not recorded which). These receptors were obtained from a male donor with ankylosing spondylitis.

This clonotype was seen a few times. This chain uses TRBV4-3 with TRBJ2-3, with TRBD1 matching over 8 bases. J was trimmed by 5 bases and V by 4 bases; bases with no gene match: 8. The CDR3 covers 15 residues. CDR1 LGHNA and CDR2 YSLEER come from the germline V gene. The CDR3 DNA sequence: TGCGCCAGCAGCCGGGGGCAGGGGGCGTTAGATACGCAGTATTTT. Translation: CASSRGQGALDTQYF.

This clonotype was found a few times. V is TRBV20-1 and J is TRBJ1-3, with a tentative D call TRBD1 (6 bases). Per the germline V gene, CDR1 is DFQATT and CDR2 is SNEGSKA (reference sequence). Trimming shortened V by 6 bases and J by 3 bases, and 12 bases separated the two germline ends. The length of the CDR3 is 13 residues. CDR3: CSAKRGFGNTIYF. CDR3 DNA: TGCAGTGCGAAAAGGGGGTTTGGAAACACCATATATTTT.

This clonotype has just a few counts. V is TRBV10-1 and J is TRBJ2-6, with D unresolved. The CDR3 is 13 amino acids. CDR1 and CDR2 (germline): WNHNN, SYGVQD (reference sequence). V lost 3 bases to trimming and J lost 3 bases, with 3 bases between them. The CDR3 here is CASSDVGANVLTF. As DNA, the CDR3 is TGCGCCAGCAGTGACGTTGGGGCCAACGTCCTGACTTTC.

This clonotype was counted only a few times. The V gene is TRBV12-3 or TRBV12-4, the J gene TRBJ1-1; possible D gene TRBD1, 6 bases. This CDR3 region has 15 residues. V shed 9 bases and J shed 2 bases, with 19 bases lying between them. CDR3 amino acids: CASKLSWGANTEAFF. The DNA of the CDR3 is TGTGCCAGTAAATTATCCTGGGGGGCAAACACTGAAGCTTTCTTT.

J is TRBJ2-7 and V is TRBV20-1, with a possible D match to TRBD2 (6 bases). Germline CDR1 and CDR2: DFQATT and SNEGSKA (reference sequence). The CDR3 length is 13 residues. V was cut by 3 bases and J by 2 bases, with 11 bases left in between. CDR3 in DNA: TGCAGTGCTAGCTACCGGGGGACCTACGAGCAGTACTTC. Its protein product is CSASYRGTYEQYF.

This clonotype has only a few counts. V and J are TRBV10-3 and TRBJ2-1; 12 bases align to TRBD2. CDR3 length: 16 amino acids. Germline V CDR1 and CDR2: ENHRY, SYGVKD. With 6 bases clipped from V and 9 bases from J, the junction kept 12 bases outside the gene matches. The DNA for the CDR3 is TGTGCCATCAGAATCACCCTAGCGGGGGGGCATGGTGAGCAGTTCTTC. Translating it yields CAIRITLAGGHGEQFF.

The chain joins TRBV12-3 or TRBV12-4 to TRBJ1-2; D gene uncertain. Trimming took off 7 bases at V and 0 bases at J, with 15 bases between the two ends. The CDR3 runs to 15 residues. The CDR3 coding sequence is TGTGCCAGCAATCCTTTGGACCAGGCTAACTATGGCTACACCTTC. Translation: CASNPLDQANYGYTF.

This clonotype was found a few times. This rearrangement joins TRBV5-1 to TRBJ1-4, with a possible D match to TRBD1 (5 bases). The CDR3 has 14 amino acids. Between the trimmed V and J ends, which lost 3 bases and 5 bases, there was a span of 11 bases. The germline V gene encodes CDR1 SGHRS and CDR2 YFSETQ. The CDR3 DNA is TGCGCCAGCAGCTGGCAGCGGGGGAATGAAAAACTGTTTTTT. Translating it yields CASSWQRGNEKLFF.

This chain joins TRBV11-2 and TRBJ2-7, with D hard to call. Germline CDR1 SGHAT, CDR2 FQNNGV. V dropped 5 bases and J dropped 6 bases, with 14 bases sitting between them. The CDR3 has 13 residues. In nucleotides, the CDR3 is TGTGCCAGCAGCCCGACGTTCGCCAGCGAGCAGTACTTC. Encoded protein: CASSPTFASEQYF.

At least ten counts were recorded for this clonotype. Germline is not matched at one junction end, which may reflect a read error. V is TRBV7-7 and J is TRBJ2-2; possible D gene TRBD1, 6 bases. The CDR3 sequence is 14 residues long. Germline-derived CDR1 and CDR2 are SSHAT and FNYEAQ (reference sequence). The CDR3 loop is CASSLGQGTGELFF. The DNA for the CDR3 is TGTGCTAGCAGCTTGGGACAAGGCACCGGGGAGCTGTTTTTT.

This clonotype was counted only a few times. The rearrangement links TRBV6-1 to TRBJ2-3; D gene ambiguous. Germline-derived CDR1 and CDR2 are MNHNS and SASEGT. Trimming left V 6 bases short and J 0 bases short, with 7 bases between. The CDR3 spans 13 residues. Written as DNA, the CDR3 is TGTGCCAGCAGAGAATTTAGCACAGATACGCAGTATTTT. This encodes CASREFSTDTQYF.

This clonotype was seen only a few times. V usage is TRBV3-1 and J usage is TRBJ1-4; no clear D gene. The ends were cut back, 4 bases at V and 2 bases at J, with 8 bases in the middle. CDR1 is LGHDT and CDR2 is YNNKEL in the germline V gene (reference sequence). The CDR3 spans 14 residues. The CDR3 here is CASSRRETNEKLFF. The CDR3 bases are TGTGCCAGCAGCCGGAGGGAGACTAATGAAAAACTGTTTTTT.

The chain carries TRBV7-3 and TRBJ2-7; 9 nucleotides align to TRBD2. The CDR3 has 15 amino acids. V dropped 5 bases and J dropped 3; count of bases not matched to a gene: 8. Germline V lookup: CDR1 SGHTA, CDR2 FQGTGA. The CDR3 region is CASSIRLAENYEQYF. CDR3 DNA sequence: TGTGCCAGCAGCATACGACTAGCGGAAAACTACGAGCAGTACTTC. The whole variable domain, filled in from reference TRBV7-3 and TRBJ2-7, reads GAGVSQTPSNKVTEKGKYVELRCDPISGHTALYWYRQSLGQGPEFLIYFQGTGAADDSGLPNDRFFAVRPEGSVSTLKIQRTERGDSAVYLCASSIRLAENYEQYFGPGTRLTVT.

Many counts were recorded for this clonotype. The chain joins TRBV20-1 to TRBJ2-7; TRBD2 agrees at 9 bases. V shed 1 base, J shed 5 bases, and the junction held 6 bases outside the gene matches. The CDR3 is made up of 14 amino acids. CDR1 is DFQATT and CDR2 is SNEGSKA in the germline V gene (reference sequence). The CDR3, as DNA: TGCAGTGCTAGAGGGGCAGCGGGAGGCCACGAGCAGTACTTC. It yields the protein CSARGAAGGHEQYF.

In this sample, this clonotype turned up many times. The V and J genes are TRBV4-3 and TRBJ1-1, with unresolved D. V dropped 4 bases and J dropped 1 base, with 13 bases sitting between them. The germline CDR1 and CDR2 sequences are LGHNA and YSLEER. This CDR3 has 15 amino acids. CDR3 bases: TGCGCCAGCAGCCTCGGACGGATCTCGAACACTGAAGCTTTCTTT. It codes for CASSLGRISNTEAFF.

The chain combines TRBV4-2 with TRBJ2-1; D remains unclear. V lost 0 bases and J lost 6, with 9 bases in between. CDR1 is LGHNA, CDR2 YNFKEQ, per germline. CDR3 length: 14 residues. The CDR3 DNA sequence: TGTGCCAGCAGCCAAGATATGAGGAGCAATGAGCAGTTCTTC. It yields the protein CASSQDMRSNEQFF.

The chain is built from TRBV5-1 and TRBJ1-1; D call uncertain. The CDR3 covers 14 residues. V lost 4 bases to trimming and J lost 4 bases, with 14 bases between them. Germline V CDR1 and CDR2: SGHRS, YFSETQ. This CDR3 reads CASSGTLAVTEAFF. CDR3 nucleotide sequence: TGCGCCAGCAGCGGAACTTTGGCCGTCACTGAAGCTTTCTTT.

This clonotype showed up many times. The CDR3 sequence is CSVRASYSDNEQFF. CDR3 DNA sequence: TGCAGCGTGCGGGCTAGCTATAGCGATAATGAGCAGTTCTTC. The V and J genes are TRBV29-1 and TRBJ2-1, with a tentative D call TRBD2 (5 bases). This CDR3 has 14 amino acids. Trimming cost V 6 bases and J 7 bases, with 19 bases left between them. Germline CDR1 and CDR2: SQVTM and ANQGSEA.

This clonotype appeared a few times. This chain joins TRBV7-9 and TRBJ2-1; maybe TRBD2 (5 bases). Germline values: CDR1 SEHNR, CDR2 FQNEAQ (reference sequence). Trimming removed 5 bases at V and 10 bases at J, with 9 bases between. There are 11 residues in the CDR3. The CDR3 region has the DNA TGTGCCAGCAGCCCTGAGCGGGAGCAGTTCTTC. It encodes CASSPEREQFF.

The genes are TRBV9 and TRBJ2-7; 7 nucleotides agree with TRBD2. Unmatched junction bases numbered 9, after V lost 2 bases and J lost 4 bases. The CDR3 totals 15 residues. Germline loops: CDR1 SGDLS, CDR2 YYNGEE. The CDR3: CASSVGTGGMYEQYF. CDR3 nucleotides: TGTGCCAGCAGCGTTGGGACCGGGGGGATGTACGAGCAGTACTTC.